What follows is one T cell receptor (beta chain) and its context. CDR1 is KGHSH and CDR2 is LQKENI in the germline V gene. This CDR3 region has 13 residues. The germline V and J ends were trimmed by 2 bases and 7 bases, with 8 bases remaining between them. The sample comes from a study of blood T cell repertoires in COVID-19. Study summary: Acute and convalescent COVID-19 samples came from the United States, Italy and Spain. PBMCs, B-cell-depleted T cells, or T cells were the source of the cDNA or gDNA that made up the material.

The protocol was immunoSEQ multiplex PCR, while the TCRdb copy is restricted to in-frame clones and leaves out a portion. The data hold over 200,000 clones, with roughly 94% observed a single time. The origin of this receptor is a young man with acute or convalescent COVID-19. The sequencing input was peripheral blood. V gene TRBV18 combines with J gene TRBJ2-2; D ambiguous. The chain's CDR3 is CASSPDSYGELFF. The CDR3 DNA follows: TGTGCCAGCTCACCAGACTCTTACGGGGAGCTGTTTTTT. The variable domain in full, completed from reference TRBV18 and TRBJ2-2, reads NAGVMQNPRHLVRRRGQEARLRCSPMKGHSHVYWYRQLPEEGLKFMVYLQKENIIDESGMPKERFSAEFPKEGPSILRIQQVVRGDSAAYFCASSPDSYGELFFGEGSRLTVL.